The entry that follows covers one T cell receptor beta chain sequence. This receptor's antigen is unknown. The sample originates from a study of monozygotic twins with inflammatory bowel disease (dated by TCRdb to between 2018 and 2021). Background on the whole study: The complete study included about 28 monozygotic twin pairs: 19 IBD-discordant Danish pairs and nine German pairs, of which four were IBD-concordant and five were IBD-discordant. The search for disease-associated traits relied mainly on comparing, within discordant pairs, IBD patients with their genetically identical healthy co-twins. Each individual had, on average, about 151 000 unique TCRalpha sequences and 181 000 unique TCRbeta sequences available for analysis.

From each donor, an approximately 2.3 ml peripheral blood sample was collected into PAXgene tubes and kept at -80 degrees C. Without T cell sorting, total RNA was isolated from whole blood using the PAXgene blood miRNA kit on an automated QIAcube. Peripheral blood from monozygotic twin pairs concordant or discordant for inflammatory bowel disease was subjected to deep TCRalpha and TCRbeta repertoire profiling with unique molecular barcoding. Smoking habits were recorded for all twin pairs, with individuals classified as current, former or never smokers. The CDR1 and CDR2 encoded by the germline V gene (reference sequence) are LNHDA and SQIVND. The CDR3 goes from the cysteine to the phenylalanine over 12 residues. The entry carries no DNA sequence. Receptor amplification or capture employed 5' RACE. Each TCR library was prepared from about 3.5 ug of total RNA. cDNA was synthesized with SMARTScribe reverse transcriptase in eight separate reactions per sample. Unique molecular identifiers containing a 6-nucleotide sample barcode were introduced through template switching during cDNA synthesis. TCRalpha and TCRbeta cDNA was amplified by two nested PCRs of approximately 16 and 10 cycles, with bead purification after each PCR. Before amplification, the cDNA was treated with uracil DNA-glycosylase and purified using the QIAquick PCR purification kit. The second PCR was the step at which Illumina TruSeq-compatible adapters and sample-specific barcodes were added. Library quality and concentration were checked on TapeStation and Qubit, and libraries were pooled at about 5 ng each. The pooled libraries were sequenced with 2 x 100 bp reads and custom sequencing primers on an Illumina HiSeq2500 single-index Rapid Run. Under the source paper's analysis protocol: UMI-based consensus assembly with MiGEC version 1.2.6 was used to correct PCR and sequencing errors. MiXCR version 2.1.1 was used to carry out V(D)J alignment, clonotype assembly and CDR3 extraction. Gene usage, clonotype sharing and MAIT/NKT TCR abundance were normalised by analysing the top 1000, 10 000 and 20 000 clonotypes per sample. After downsampling to 27 000 UMIs, diversity was calculated as the inverse Simpson index using the vegan R package. Statistical testing used paired Mann-Whitney U tests on the discordant twin pairs and applied Benjamini-Hochberg correction for multiple testing. One entry per CDR3 protein sequence results from the TCRdb reprocessing of the reads, with DNA left out. Here the V and J calls rest on TCRdb's processing, not on the authors' analysis. The sample table includes over 110,000 distinct CDR3 sequences. The biggest ten clones account for less than 2.5% of the sample.

Here is what the overall study found, with its caveats: No single strong signal or clonotype linked to IBD turned up in the results, so the idea that one exists was not supported. Background noise and inter-individual variability may have been introduced into the repertoires by the differing immunosuppressive treatments among patients. The analysis was unable to tell apart different T cell subtypes. TCRbeta repertoire diversity, by inverse Simpson index, was decreased in IBD patients compared with their healthy co-twins. Concordant and discordant twins showed no difference in repertoire similarity, possibly because of limited statistical power. IBD patients shared fewer clonotypes with other individuals than healthy twins did, most markedly in patients showing signs of disease activity.

The chain is made from TRBV19 and TRBJ1-1; TCRdb's D call of TRBD1 is untestable without DNA. Sequenced: blood. The sequence came from a human donor with ulcerative colitis or Crohn's disease, or a healthy co-twin of an affected twin (not recorded which). The CDR3 region reads CASSYRGSGAFF.